This T cell receptor (beta chain) was captured by sequencing in a study of T-cell reconstitution after alpha-beta-depleted transplantation in children. As to this clonotype: Antigen specificity is unknown.

The TCRbeta library incorporated unique molecular identifiers. TCRdb independently ran MiXCR on the PCR reads; one entry per CDR3 protein. The table has about 870,000 distinct CDR3 sequences, roughly 15% seen once; the top ten hold about 4.6%. General study results and limits: At around two months after transplant, the alpha-beta T cells were reportedly derived from several hundred expanded clones that came from non-depleted graft cells. Where some patients showed high TCRbeta diversity at day 60, it came from recipient T cells and thymic progenitors that had survived.

The sequenced sample was PBMCs, mostly from graft donor cells, obtained 360 days after TCRalphabeta/CD19-depleted stem cell transplant. The clonotype comes from a male patient younger than 18 who had a stem cell transplant for acute lymphoblastic leukemia, so the T cells may come from the graft donor.

The CDR3, as DNA: TGTGCCAGCAGCTCGGCTAGCGGGAGGATCCACGAGCAGTACTTC. Its translation: CASSSASGRIHEQYF. The genes are TRBV7-6 and TRBJ2-7; 11 positions agree with TRBD2. The germline CDR1 and CDR2 sequences are SGHVS and FNYEAQ. Trimming took 4 bases from V and 5 from J; bases not matched to a gene: 7. This CDR3 has 15 amino acids.